A single sample gave rise to the 13 T cell receptor beta chains below, sequenced in a study of blood T cell repertoires in COVID-19. Only in-frame clones appear in the TCRdb table, and some are missing; sequencing was by immunoSEQ multiplex PCR. Here the sample spans about 360,000 clones, less than 90% being singletons. Sequencing was done on a sample of peripheral blood. These receptor sequences come from a woman in her sixties or seventies with COVID-19, enrolled during active disease.

This clone was seen a handful of times. The genes are TRBV29-1 and TRBJ2-7, with 10 bases identical to TRBD1. Germline trimming cut 3 bases from V and 7 bases from J; bases unmatched to any gene: 3. The CDR3 runs to 12 residues. Germline CDR1 is SQVTM and CDR2 is ANQGSEA. CDR3 DNA: TGCAGCGTTGAGGGGACAGGGGTTGAGCAGTACTTC. Amino acids: CSVEGTGVEQYF.

The chain is built from TRBV11-2 and TRBJ1-1; 8 bases line up with TRBD1. CDR1 is SGHAT and CDR2 is FQNNGV in the germline V gene. The CDR3 extends over 15 amino acids. After removal of 4 bases from V and 4 bases from J, the junction contained 8 bases not matched to a gene. CDR3 region: CASSSRTGSSTEAFF. As DNA, the CDR3 is TGTGCCAGCAGCTCCCGGACAGGGTCGAGCACTGAAGCTTTCTTT.

This clone was counted once. V gene TRBV9 combines with J gene TRBJ2-1, with TRBD2 matching over 10 bases. CDR1 is SGDLS, CDR2 YYNGEE, per germline. J was trimmed by 10 bases and V by 4 bases; bases with no gene match: 14. The CDR3 runs 16 residues. CDR3 region: CASSLASGGATREQFF. DNA for the CDR3: TGTGCCAGCAGCCTAGCAAGCGGGGGGGCTACCAGGGAGCAGTTCTTC.

The V gene is TRBV5-5, the J gene TRBJ1-2, with D possibly TRBD1 on 6 matching bases. The germline V gene encodes CDR1 SGHKS and CDR2 YYEKEE (reference sequence). The CDR3 has 15 amino acids. V was trimmed by 0 bases and J by 4 bases, leaving 13 bases between them. The CDR3 DNA sequence: TGTGCCAGCAGCTTGGGGCCTCAGGGGAGCTATGGCTACACCTTC. It translates to CASSLGPQGSYGYTF.

V is TRBV6-1 and J is TRBJ1-2; TRBD1 agrees at 8 bases. This CDR3 is 15 amino acids long. The V and J ends lost 2 bases and 3 bases, in that order; junction bases with no gene match: 5. Germline CDR1 and CDR2: MNHNS and SASEGT. CDR3 protein: CASSENRGEHYGYTF. DNA for the CDR3: TGTGCCAGCAGTGAAAACAGGGGGGAGCACTATGGCTACACCTTC.

The CDR3 region is CATRWTGKNTGELFF. DNA for the CDR3: TGCGCCACGCGGTGGACGGGGAAGAACACCGGGGAGCTGTTTTTT. The chain employs TRBV4-1 and TRBJ2-2, with D perhaps matching TRBD2 (5 bases). Germline V lookup: CDR1 MGHRA, CDR2 YSYEKL. CDR3 length: 15 amino acids. Trimming left V 10 bases short and J 1 base short, with 16 bases between.

This chain links TRBV11-2 with TRBJ2-7, with 7 bases that match TRBD1. Unmatched junction bases numbered 10, after V lost 5 bases and J lost 6 bases. CDR1 and CDR2 from the germline V gene are SGHAT and FQNNGV. The CDR3 loop spans 14 amino acids. The CDR3 region is CASSPLTGLLEQYF. The CDR3 DNA reads as TGTGCCAGCAGCCCACTGACAGGGTTGCTCGAGCAGTACTTC.

With respect to this clone: This CDR3 is also generated by other DNA sequences in the sample. J is TRBJ2-5 and V is TRBV18; the match to TRBD1 covers 7 bases. Trimming removed 5 bases from V and 2 bases from J; junction bases left unmatched: 2. The CDR3 length is 13 residues. Per germline, CDR1 KGHSH and CDR2 LQKENI. In DNA form, the CDR3 reads TGTGCCAGCTCAAGGGACAGACAAGAGACCCAGTACTTC. It specifies CASSRDRQETQYF.

This clone appeared a few times. This sequence joins TRBV4-2 and TRBJ1-2, with 7 bases fitting TRBD1. CDR3 length: 17 amino acids. CDR1 LGHNA and CDR2 YNFKEQ come from the germline V gene. After removal of 0 bases from V and 5 bases from J, the junction contained 12 bases not matched to a gene. CDR3: CASSQDIRDSLPYGYTF. In nucleotides, the CDR3 is TGTGCCAGCAGCCAAGATATACGGGACAGCCTACCGTATGGCTACACCTTC.

CDR3 in DNA: TGTGCCAGCAGTTACGCAGGACAGGGGGCTGGTGGCTACACCTTC. Translated: CASSYAGQGAGGYTF. This chain joins TRBV6-5 and TRBJ1-2, with 11 bases lining up with TRBD1. Germline CDR1 and CDR2: MNHEY and SVGAGI. After removal of 2 bases from V and 7 bases from J, the junction contained 6 bases not matched to a gene. CDR3 size: 15 residues.

This rearrangement joins TRBV19 to TRBJ1-1; 9 positions match TRBD1. V lost 7 bases to trimming and J lost 0 bases; unmatched junction nucleotides: 6. CDR3 size: 15 residues. Germline V gene data show CDR1 as LNHDA and CDR2 as SQIVND (reference sequence). CDR3 protein: CASTLGQGMNTEAFF. CDR3 nucleotide sequence: TGTGCCAGTACCCTCGGACAGGGGATGAACACTGAAGCTTTCTTT.

The CDR3 DNA follows: TGTGCCAGCTCACCCGGGACAGGGGGCCAGGTCGACTATGGCTACACCTTC. This encodes CASSPGTGGQVDYGYTF. J is TRBJ1-2 and V is TRBV18; 12 bases align to TRBD1. V dropped 3 bases and J dropped 3; count of bases not matched to a gene: 8. CDR3 length: 17 amino acids. Germline CDR1 and CDR2: KGHSH and LQKENI. Together with reference TRBV18 and TRBJ1-2, the CDR3 gives the full variable domain: NAGVMQNPRHLVRRRGQEARLRCSPMKGHSHVYWYRQLPEEGLKFMVYLQKENIIDESGMPKERFSAEFPKEGPSILRIQQVVRGDSAAYFCASSPGTGGQVDYGYTFGSGTRLTVV.

There are a few counts of this clone. The J gene is TRBJ1-1, the V gene TRBV3-1 (or the pseudogene TRBV3-2), with D unclear. In germline, CDR1 is LGHDT, CDR2 YNNKEL (reference sequence). Trimming took 4 bases from V and 3 from J, leaving 9 bases between them. This CDR3 contains 13 residues. CDR3 sequence: CASSPRGDTEAFF. The CDR3 DNA is TGTGCCAGCAGCCCGCGGGGTGACACTGAAGCTTTCTTT.